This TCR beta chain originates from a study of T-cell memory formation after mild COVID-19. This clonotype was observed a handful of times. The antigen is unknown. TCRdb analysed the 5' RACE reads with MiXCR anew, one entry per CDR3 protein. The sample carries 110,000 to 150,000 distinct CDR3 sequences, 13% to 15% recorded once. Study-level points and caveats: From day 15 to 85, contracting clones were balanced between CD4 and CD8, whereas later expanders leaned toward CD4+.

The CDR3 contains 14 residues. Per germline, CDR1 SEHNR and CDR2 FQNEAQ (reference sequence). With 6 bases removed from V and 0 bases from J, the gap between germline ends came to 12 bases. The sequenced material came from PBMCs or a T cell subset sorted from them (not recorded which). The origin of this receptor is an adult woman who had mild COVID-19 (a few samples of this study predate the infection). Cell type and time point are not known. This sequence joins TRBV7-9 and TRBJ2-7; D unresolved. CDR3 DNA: TGTGCCAGCAGTTCTACTCCCCGCTCCTACGAGCAGTACTTC. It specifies CASSSTPRSYEQYF.